The present T cell receptor beta chain was sequenced within a study of cytomegalovirus exposure and HLA in healthy donors. This clone appeared a few times. The PCR ran on 60 Vbeta and 13 Jbeta primers. Only in-frame clones appear in the TCRdb table, and some are missing; sequencing was by immunoSEQ multiplex PCR. The profile shows about 100,000 clones, 65% to 85% of them singletons. This CDR3 has 16 amino acids. V gave up 4 bases and J gave up 10 bases; unmatched junction bases: 8. The germline gives CDR1 MNHEY, CDR2 SMNVEV (reference sequence). The rearrangement uses TRBV27 and TRBJ1-6, with TRBD1 matching 12 bases. This sequence was found in an older woman in good health and CMV-seropositive. The sequenced sample was PBMCs. The CDR3 bases are TGTGCCAGCAGTTCACGGGACAGGGGGCTTGGGTCACCCCTCCACTTT. It encodes CASSSRDRGLGSPLHF.